The entry below describes one T cell receptor (beta chain). The data derive from a study of cytomegalovirus exposure and HLA in healthy donors. Use of 60 Vbeta and 13 Jbeta primers characterized the PCR. Profiling relied on immunoSEQ multiplex PCR, and the TCRdb table lists in-frame clones only, not all of them. There are fewer than 150,000 clones in the sample, with roughly 2% held by the top ten. V lost 5 bases, J lost 3 bases, and 8 bases stayed unmatched. There are 15 residues in the CDR3. CDR1 is SGHNT and CDR2 is YENEEA in the germline V gene. This chain connects TRBV11-3 to TRBJ2-7, with 9 bases lining up with TRBD1. The clonotype was recovered from a woman aged 55-69 years in good health and CMV-seronegative. The material sequenced was PBMCs. The CDR3 sequence: CASSTTHRGHYEQYF. CDR3 sequence (DNA): TGTGCCAGCAGCACCACTCACAGGGGGCACTACGAGCAGTACTTC. Complete variable domain (other parts from reference TRBV11-3 and TRBJ2-7): EAGVVQSPRYKIIEKKQPVAFWCNPISGHNTLYWYLQNLGQGPELLIRYENEEAVDDSQLPKDRFSAERLKGVDSTLKIQPAELGDSAVYLCASSTTHRGHYEQYFGPGTRLTVT.